This T cell receptor beta chain was captured by sequencing in a study of vaccination and CD4 T cells after COVID-19. Study background: Timing of post-vaccine sample collection was a median approximately 70 days after dose two, with a range of 14 to 241. After vaccination, three convalescent patients were sampled at day 14 and at days 161 to 241.

This clonotype has more than one count but fewer than ten. No antigen is known for it. Germline V CDR1 and CDR2: SGHTA, FQGNSA. This CDR3 contains 16 residues. The J segment lost 2 bases and the V segment lost 5 bases, leaving 4 bases of the junction unmatched. TCRdb called the PCR reads again in MiXCR, with one record for every CDR3 protein. The sample carries about 33,000 distinct CDR3 sequences, 36% recorded once. General study results and limits: A nonsignificant rise from roughly 21 to 40 was seen in the median number of SARS-CoV-2-reactive clonotypes. Within the convalescent patients, a median approximately 86% of the SARS-CoV-2-reactive clones were ones that appeared only post-vaccination.

The time point denotes: late sampling 161 to 241 days after vaccination in three convalescent patients. The TCR originated in a human donor who had recovered from COVID-19. The rearrangement uses TRBV7-2 and TRBJ2-3; 13 bases agree with TRBD2. The sample in question was CD4+ T cells from blood, obtained about 7 months after SARS-CoV-2 vaccination. The CDR3 DNA reads as TGTGCCAGCAGCCCCGGACTAGCGGGGGACACAGATACGCAGTATTTT. It encodes CASSPGLAGDTDTQYF.